What follows are 17 T cell receptor beta chains derived from one specimen sequenced in a study of immune evolution from preneoplasia to lung adenocarcinoma. Clones were read by immunoSEQ multiplex PCR, and TCRdb kept only the in-frame ones, dropping some. The sample holds 9,500 to 10,000 clones, around four fifths seen once. The sample consisted of FFPE minimally invasive lung adenocarcinoma tissue. These receptors all come from a person aged 70 to 85 with lung adenocarcinoma. Some clones in this sample may be carry-over from other donors' samples.

The chain uses TRBV25-1 and TRBJ2-3; 10 nucleotides match TRBD2. The CDR3 covers 17 residues. J lost 1 base, V lost 3 bases, and 7 bases had no gene match. In germline, CDR1 is MGHDK, CDR2 SYGVNS. DNA for the CDR3: TGTGCCAGCAGTGATTCGATAGGGACTAGCGGCACAGATACGCAGTATTTT. This encodes CASSDSIGTSGTDTQYF.

The rearrangement uses TRBV7-9 and TRBJ2-7, with a possible D match to TRBD2 (6 bases). Trimming took off 4 bases at V and 4 bases at J, with 17 bases between the two ends. The CDR3 consists of 15 residues. CDR1 SEHNR and CDR2 FQNEAQ come from the germline V gene (reference sequence). Here the CDR3 DNA reads TGTGCCAGCAGCTCTAGTACAATCAGCGGGTACGAGCAGTACTTC. Protein: CASSSSTISGYEQYF.

This clone was counted only a few times. J is TRBJ2-1 and V is TRBV27, with D perhaps TRBD1 or TRBD2 (5 bases each). Trimming stripped 3 bases from V and 8 bases from J, with 17 bases between. CDR1 MNHEY and CDR2 SMNVEV come from the germline V gene (reference sequence). The CDR3 has 15 amino acids. The CDR3 loop reads CASSLAGTGGDEQFF. In nucleotides, the CDR3 is TGTGCCAGCAGTTTGGCCGGGACGGGCGGCGATGAGCAGTTCTTC.

The rearrangement links TRBV14 to TRBJ1-1, with 9 bases identical to TRBD1. With V trimmed by 4 bases and J by 7 bases, 7 bases remained unmatched. The CDR3 is 14 residues long. CDR1 and CDR2 from the germline V gene are SGHDN and FVKESK. This CDR3 reads CASSLQGARFEAFF. The CDR3 bases are TGTGCCAGCAGCCTACAGGGGGCTCGTTTTGAAGCTTTCTTT.

In regard to this clone: The sample holds other DNA sequences that translate to the same CDR3. The gene calls are TRBV19 and TRBJ2-3; D is ambiguous. CDR1 LNHDA and CDR2 SQIVND come from the germline V gene (reference sequence). Deletions cut 9 bases from V and 0 bases from J, with 16 bases between. The CDR3 contains 15 residues. The CDR3 here is CASKMSRLSTDTQYF. CDR3 nucleotide sequence: TGTGCCAGCAAGATGAGCAGGCTTAGCACAGATACGCAGTATTTT.

The gene calls are TRBV7-6 and TRBJ2-7, with TRBD2 matching 12 bases. V dropped 5 bases and J dropped 0; count of bases not matched to a gene: 8. The length of the CDR3 is 17 residues. The germline V gene encodes CDR1 SGHVS and CDR2 FNYEAQ. The chain's CDR3 is CASSPWTSGTSSYEQYF. In DNA, the CDR3 is TGTGCCAGCAGCCCCTGGACTAGCGGGACCAGCTCCTACGAGCAGTACTTC.

The J gene is TRBJ1-1, the V gene TRBV5-8; D might be TRBD1 (5 bases). There are 15 residues in the CDR3. V was shortened by 1 base and J by 3 bases, with 13 bases between the two germline ends. Germline V lookup: CDR1 SGHTS, CDR2 YDEGEE. This CDR3 reads CASSLYVGADTEAFF. For the CDR3, the DNA is TGTGCCAGCAGCTTGTATGTAGGGGCGGACACTGAAGCTTTCTTT.

The CDR3 nucleotides read TGTGCCTGGACCCGACAGGGGGGGGAGCAGTACTTC. As protein: CAWTRQGGEQYF. The rearrangement uses TRBV30 and TRBJ2-7, with 9 bases aligning to TRBD1. This CDR3 has 12 amino acids. Germline CDR1 is GTSNPN and CDR2 is SVGIG (reference sequence). The V and J ends lost 4 bases and 7 bases, in that order; junction bases with no gene match: 5.

The chain carries TRBV6-5 and TRBJ2-7; no firm D call. V dropped 0 bases and J dropped 7 bases, with 16 bases sitting between them. This CDR3 contains 15 residues. Germline V gene sequence: CDR1 MNHEY, CDR2 SVGAGI. The DNA for the CDR3 is TGTGCCAGCAGTTACTCGATGGGTACCCACCGGGAGCAGTACTTC. Amino acids: CASSYSMGTHREQYF.

This chain connects TRBV19 to TRBJ2-7; D perhaps matches TRBD1 (6 bases). The V gene's germline CDR1 is LNHDA and CDR2 SQIVND (reference sequence). The CDR3 spans 14 residues. V lost 6 bases to trimming and J lost 0 bases, with 12 bases between them. The CDR3 DNA reads as TGTGCCAGTAGATCGGACAGATACTCCTACGAGCAGTACTTC. It specifies CASRSDRYSYEQYF.

On this clone itself: This sample includes further DNA sequences coding for the same CDR3. This chain joins TRBV13 and TRBJ1-1; D is possibly TRBD1 (6 bases). The germline V and J ends were trimmed by 6 bases and 1 base, with 12 bases remaining between them. The germline V gene encodes CDR1 PRHDT and CDR2 FYEKMQ (reference sequence). The CDR3 covers 14 residues. CDR3 bases: TGTGCCAGCAGTCCCGAGACAGGGAACACTGAAGCTTTCTTT. This encodes CASSPETGNTEAFF.

The chain couples TRBV28 to TRBJ1-1; 9 bases align to TRBD1. The junction had 7 bases not matched to a gene; V was cut back by 8 bases and J by 6 bases. The CDR3 is 13 residues long. Germline assignment: CDR1 MDHEN and CDR2 SYDVKM. This CDR3 reads CASLIQGAAEAFF. The CDR3 nucleotides are TGTGCCAGCCTAATACAGGGGGCGGCTGAAGCTTTCTTT.

The chain employs TRBV5-1 and TRBJ1-4, with 10 bases aligning to TRBD1. This CDR3 is built from 13 residues. Germline V CDR1 and CDR2: SGHRS, YFSETQ. The J segment lost 7 bases and the V segment lost 3 bases, leaving 0 bases of the junction unmatched. As DNA, the CDR3 is TGCGCCAGCAGCTGGACAGGGGGTGAAAAACTGTTTTTT. Its protein is CASSWTGGEKLFF.

The genes are TRBV5-4 and TRBJ2-3; 9 positions agree with TRBD2. The CDR3 consists of 14 residues. With V trimmed by 0 bases and J by 7 bases, 3 bases remained unmatched. CDR1 is SGHNT and CDR2 is YYREEE in the germline V gene (reference sequence). CDR3 sequence: CASSLDAGGNTQYF. In DNA, the CDR3 is TGTGCCAGCAGCTTGGATGCGGGGGGGAATACGCAGTATTTT.

This chain connects TRBV29-1 to TRBJ1-2; D unclear. Germline loops: CDR1 SQVTM, CDR2 ANQGSEA. V was clipped by 1 base and J by 0 bases, with 6 bases between them. The CDR3 covers 13 residues. CDR3 DNA: TGCAGCGTTGAAGGGCAGGCTAACTATGGCTACACCTTC. Translating it yields CSVEGQANYGYTF.

In DNA, the CDR3 is TGCAGTGCACGGGACATTCAAGCTAAGGGCGAGCAGTACTTC. Its protein is CSARDIQAKGEQYF. This rearrangement joins TRBV29-1 to TRBJ2-7, with D tentatively TRBD1 (6 bases). CDR1 is SQVTM and CDR2 is ANQGSEA in the germline V gene. The CDR3 totals 14 residues.

The rearrangement joins TRBV7-6 to TRBJ1-1; no clear D gene. Trimming removed 5 bases from V and 1 base from J, with 20 bases in between. The V gene's germline CDR1 is SGHVS and CDR2 FNYEAQ. This CDR3 region has 17 residues. The CDR3 sequence is CASSRYRDKVANTEAFF. Written as DNA, the CDR3 is TGTGCCAGCAGCCGATATAGGGATAAAGTGGCGAACACTGAAGCTTTCTTT.